This passage covers 28 T cell receptor beta chains from one sample sequenced in a study of blood T cells in healthy people across ages (dated by TCRdb to between 2014 and 2017). The protocol used for the library was 5' RACE. Instrument on record: Illumina HiSeq 2500. A second PCR of about 7 to 12 cycles was run with a J-beta primer mix and a sample-barcoded 5' primer. In-frame beta chains were kept once TCRdb had trimmed the public reads at Q25 with fastp and called clones with MiXCR. Duplicate CDR3 protein sequences are folded into a single record with the most common DNA and genes. The sample contains about 1.8 million distinct CDR3 sequences, 49% of them found a single time. The top ten hold 2% to 2.5% of the sample. The sequenced sample was blood. Receptors originate from a woman aged 40 to 50 in good health.

This chain connects TRBV18 to TRBJ1-2, with D perhaps TRBD1 (6 bases). V lost 3 bases, J lost 0 bases, and 11 bases lay in between. The V gene's germline CDR1 is KGHSH and CDR2 LQKENI. The CDR3 is made up of 15 amino acids. DNA of the CDR3: TGTGCCAGCTCACCGAAACAGGGTTCTAACTATGGCTACACCTTC. Residues: CASSPKQGSNYGYTF.

The V call is TRBV14, the J call TRBJ2-7; 7 bases line up with TRBD2. V was pared by 2 bases and J by 10 bases, with 8 bases of the junction left unmatched. Per the germline V gene, CDR1 is SGHDN and CDR2 is FVKESK. The CDR3 spans 13 residues. The DNA of the CDR3 is TGTGCCAGCAGCCAATGGTCGGGGGGTGATCAGTACTTC. Translation: CASSQWSGGDQYF.

The gene calls are TRBV7-2 and TRBJ2-1, with 10 positions matching TRBD1. The V and J ends lost 3 bases and 9 bases, in that order; junction bases with no gene match: 11. This CDR3 has 16 residues. Germline loops: CDR1 SGHTA, CDR2 FQGNSA. CDR3 coding DNA: TGTGCCAGCAGCTTGGCCGGGACAGGGGATCGGGGTGAGCAGTTCTTC. This translates into CASSLAGTGDRGEQFF.

The chain joins TRBV6-2 or TRBV6-3 to TRBJ2-7; D is undetermined. The CDR3 loop spans 14 amino acids. The V gene lost 2 bases and the J gene lost 0 bases, with 8 bases spanning the gap. Per the germline V gene, CDR1 is MNHEY and CDR2 is SVGEGT. Here the CDR3 DNA reads TGTGCCAGCAGTTACCCAGGATACTCCTACGAGCAGTACTTC. Translated: CASSYPGYSYEQYF.

The rearrangement uses TRBV7-2 and TRBJ2-5, with TRBD2 matching over 9 bases. Germline lookup yields CDR1 SGHTA and CDR2 FQGNSA. The CDR3 has 16 amino acids. The trim removed 5 bases at V and 4 bases at J, leaving 11 bases unmatched. This CDR3 reads CASSPMPGLAGETQYF. The CDR3 bases are TGTGCCAGCAGCCCGATGCCGGGACTAGCTGGAGAGACCCAGTACTTC.

This clonotype was detected only once. The V and J genes are TRBV12-3 or TRBV12-4 and TRBJ2-3, with TRBD2 as a possible D gene (6 bases). V was clipped by 1 base and J by 6 bases, with 14 bases between them. The CDR3 sequence is 15 residues long. In DNA, the CDR3 is TGTGCCAGCAGTTTAGTCGGGACGGGGAGGGATACGCAGTATTTT. It is translated as CASSLVGTGRDTQYF.

In this sample, this clonotype turned up many times. The chain recombines TRBV20-1 with TRBJ2-1; 12 bases agree with TRBD2. J gave up 7 bases and V 6 bases, and 16 bases lay outside the gene matches. CDR3 length: 17 residues. The germline CDR1 and CDR2 sequences are DFQATT and SNEGSKA (reference sequence). The CDR3 protein is CSAPPPLLAGGYNEQFF. The CDR3 nucleotides are TGCAGTGCCCCCCCCCCACTACTAGCGGGGGGCTATAATGAGCAGTTCTTC.

The rearrangement joins TRBV20-1 to TRBJ2-1; TRBD2 matches 13 bases. The CDR3 is 15 amino acids. Germline V gene lookup returns CDR1 DFQATT and CDR2 SNEGSKA (reference sequence). The V and J ends lost 5 bases and 4 bases, in that order; junction bases with no gene match: 5. CDR3 amino acids: CSAQTSGGTYNEQFF. The CDR3 coding sequence is TGCAGTGCTCAGACTAGCGGGGGGACTTACAATGAGCAGTTCTTC.

CDR3 in amino acids: CSARDKRGQETQYF. CDR3 DNA sequence: TGCAGTGCTAGAGATAAGAGGGGCCAAGAGACCCAGTACTTC. This chain connects TRBV20-1 to TRBJ2-5; D might be TRBD1 or TRBD2, each matching 5 bases. The germline V and J ends were trimmed by 0 bases and 1 base, with 9 bases remaining between them. The CDR3 is made up of 14 amino acids. Germline V CDR1 and CDR2: DFQATT, SNEGSKA (reference sequence).

The rearrangement uses TRBV7-3 and TRBJ2-1; TRBD2 is a possible D gene (5 bases). The CDR3 is 14 amino acids. The ends were cut back, 5 bases at V and 9 bases at J, with 17 bases in the middle. The germline V gene encodes CDR1 SGHTA and CDR2 FQGTGA. This CDR3 reads CASSPKGLAVEQFF. DNA of the CDR3: TGTGCCAGCAGCCCCAAAGGCCTAGCTGTTGAGCAGTTCTTC. Full variable domain (remainder filled in from reference TRBV7-3 and TRBJ2-1): GAGVSQTPSNKVTEKGKYVELRCDPISGHTALYWYRQSLGQGPEFLIYFQGTGAADDSGLPNDRFFAVRPEGSVSTLKIQRTERGDSAVYLCASSPKGLAVEQFFGPGTRLTVL.

This clonotype was observed a few times. This chain connects TRBV6-6 to TRBJ2-7; D is possibly TRBD1 (6 bases). The CDR3 length is 15 residues. Germline CDR1 MNHNY, CDR2 SVGAGI (reference sequence). V dropped 1 base and J dropped 4 bases, with 14 bases sitting between them. The CDR3 DNA reads as TGTGCCAGCAGTTACTGGGACACGGAGTCTTACGAGCAGTACTTC. Encoded protein: CASSYWDTESYEQYF.

This chain connects TRBV4-2 to TRBJ1-6; D is undetermined. CDR3 size: 16 residues. The V end lost 4 bases, the J end lost 6 bases, and 16 bases lay between the germline ends. The V gene's germline CDR1 is LGHNA and CDR2 YNFKEQ. The CDR3 DNA is TGTGCCAGCAGCCCCGAAATCTTAGCCCTTAATTCACCCCTCCACTTT. It is translated as CASSPEILALNSPLHF.

The table lists this clonotype with a count of one. The chain joins TRBV7-6 to TRBJ1-6; TRBD1 agrees at 8 bases. Looked up from germline, CDR1 is SGHVS and CDR2 is FNYEAQ. The V gene end was trimmed by 2 bases and the J gene end by 8 bases; junction bases not matched to a gene: 11. The CDR3 runs to 17 residues. The CDR3 DNA reads TGTGCCAGCAGCTTAAACCGCGCGACAGGGGTTTATTCACCCCTCCACTTT. Translating gives CASSLNRATGVYSPLHF.

The chain combines TRBV9 with TRBJ1-5, with D uncertain. Trimming removed 0 bases at V and 5 bases at J, with 12 bases between. From germline, CDR1 is SGDLS and CDR2 YYNGEE. The length of the CDR3 is 15 residues. DNA of the CDR3: TGTGCCAGCAGCGTAGCGGGAGTCCGTGATCAGCCCCAGCATTTT. It translates to CASSVAGVRDQPQHF.

In nucleotides, the CDR3 is TGTGCCAGCAGCTTAGCACCCAGGGATGTTTCAGTCGATGAGCAGTTCTTC. It translates to CASSLAPRDVSVDEQFF. This chain links TRBV11-2 with TRBJ2-1; D perhaps matches TRBD1 (5 bases). This CDR3 is built from 17 residues. The V end lost 1 base, the J end lost 8 bases, and 21 bases lay between the germline ends. CDR1 and CDR2 from the germline V gene are SGHAT and FQNNGV.

This clonotype was seen a handful of times. The chain has TRBV24-1 and TRBJ2-7, with D unclear. Germline V gives CDR1 KGHDR, CDR2 SFDVKD. V lost 4 bases and J 3 bases, leaving 9 bases between the germline ends. The CDR3 spans 13 residues. In nucleotides, the CDR3 is TGTGCCACCAGTGACCCCCTACTCTACGAGCAGTACTTC. As protein: CATSDPLLYEQYF.

This clonotype appeared a few times. This chain links TRBV28 with TRBJ2-4; D gene uncertain. CDR1 MDHEN and CDR2 SYDVKM come from the germline V gene. The V end lost 6 bases, the J end lost 8 bases, and 11 bases lay between the germline ends. The CDR3 length is 12 residues. DNA of the CDR3: TGTGCCAGCAGGACCTCTAGGGACATTCAGTACTTC. Amino acids: CASRTSRDIQYF.

The chain joins TRBV6-2 or TRBV6-3 to TRBJ2-7; a weak D match, TRBD1 (6 bases). The V and J ends lost 5 bases and 2 bases respectively, with 13 bases between them. This CDR3 comprises 14 residues. CDR1 is MNHEY, CDR2 SVGEGT, per germline. As DNA, the CDR3 is TGTGCCAGCAGTGCCGGGACATGGGCCTACGAGCAGTACTTC. Translated, it gives CASSAGTWAYEQYF.

V gene TRBV28 combines with J gene TRBJ2-1, with no clear D. V lost 6 bases to trimming and J lost 2 bases, with 8 bases between them. The CDR3 is 13 residues long. Germline-derived CDR1 and CDR2 are MDHEN and SYDVKM. CDR3 loop: CASRTQPYNEQFF. The CDR3, as DNA: TGTGCCAGCAGAACCCAGCCCTACAATGAGCAGTTCTTC.

In its sample, this clonotype was seen a few times. The chain links TRBV11-1 to TRBJ2-6; D is ambiguous. V was cut by 3 bases and J by 2 bases, with 5 bases left in between. The germline V gene has CDR1 SGHAT and CDR2 FQDESV (reference sequence). This CDR3 is 14 amino acids long. For the CDR3, the DNA is TGTGCCAGCAGCTTCGAAGCTGGGGCCAACGTCCTGACTTTC. Protein: CASSFEAGANVLTF.

J is TRBJ2-1 and V is TRBV7-9, with D possibly TRBD1 on 6 matching bases. The CDR3 totals 12 residues. Germline V gene data show CDR1 as SEHNR and CDR2 as FQNEAQ (reference sequence). Trimming pared 8 bases from V and 13 bases from J, leaving 18 bases between. In DNA form, the CDR3 reads TGTGCCAGCGGCGGACAGCGAGAGACCCAGTTCTTC. Protein sequence: CASGGQRETQFF.

This clonotype has only a few counts. This sequence joins TRBV7-2 and TRBJ2-3; the match to TRBD2 covers 10 bases. This CDR3 is 17 amino acids long. V gave up 6 bases and J gave up 1 base; unmatched junction bases: 10. Germline CDR1 reads SGHTA; CDR2 reads FQGNSA. The DNA for the CDR3 is TGTGCCAGCAGTTTTAAAGCGGGGGGGCGGGGCACAGATACGCAGTATTTT. It encodes CASSFKAGGRGTDTQYF.

J is TRBJ2-5 and V is TRBV12-3 or TRBV12-4, with D possibly being TRBD1 (7 bases). Trimming took off 6 bases at V and 5 bases at J, with 19 bases between the two ends. The CDR3 is made up of 15 amino acids. CDR3 sequence: CASREGATTGETQYF. The CDR3, as DNA: TGTGCCAGCAGGGAGGGGGCCACGACCGGGGAGACCCAGTACTTC.

This chain connects TRBV6-5 to TRBJ2-1; a possible D gene is TRBD2 (7 bases). This CDR3 contains 13 residues. With 4 bases removed from V and 9 bases from J, the gap between germline ends came to 13 bases. The V gene's germline CDR1 is MNHEY and CDR2 SVGAGI. DNA for the CDR3: TGTGCCAGCAGTTTCCCGGGGGGCCTTGAGCAGTTCTTC. Its translation is CASSFPGGLEQFF.

The chain joins TRBV4-3 to TRBJ2-5; D remains unclear. The CDR3 has 15 amino acids. Germline V CDR1 and CDR2: LGHNA, YSLEER. The V end was cut by 3 bases, the J end by 5 bases, with 16 bases between. As DNA, the CDR3 is TGCGCCAGCAGCCAGAGGCGTGGGTTGGGGGAGACCCAGTACTTC. This encodes CASSQRRGLGETQYF.

A note on this clonotype: A read error may be the cause here, since a much bigger clone is one base away. The chain employs TRBV4-1 and TRBJ2-1, with D perhaps matching TRBD2 (6 bases). Germline CDR1 and CDR2: MGHRA and YSYEKL. V was pared by 4 bases and J by 13 bases, with 23 bases between. This CDR3 contains 15 residues. In DNA form, the CDR3 reads TGCGCCAGCAGCCCCTTTGAGGGAGGTGTTGAGACCCAGTTCTTC. It is translated as CASSPFEGGVETQFF.

This chain links TRBV5-6 with TRBJ2-1; TRBD1 matches at 10 bases. Germline CDR1 reads SGHDT; CDR2 reads YYEEEE. This CDR3 contains 15 residues. The junction had 6 bases not matched to a gene; V was cut back by 4 bases and J by 5 bases. CDR3 protein: CASSVGTGADNEQFF. The CDR3 region has the DNA TGTGCCAGCAGCGTGGGGACAGGGGCCGACAATGAGCAGTTCTTC.

The chain uses TRBV7-2 and TRBJ1-1; 8 bases agree with TRBD1. With 6 bases clipped from V and 0 bases from J, the junction kept 6 bases outside the gene matches. Germline CDR1 reads SGHTA; CDR2 reads FQGNSA. The CDR3 runs 15 residues. CDR3 coding DNA: TGTGCCAGCAGGCTCACGGGACAGGTGAACACTGAAGCTTTCTTT. Translation: CASRLTGQVNTEAFF.